The clone carrying this T cell receptor (beta chain) was detected only once. Its antigen remains unidentified. These data belong to a study of cytomegalovirus exposure and HLA in healthy donors. The study's findings and limits: No immune exposure information besides CMV serostatus was available.

This CDR3 contains 12 residues. In germline, CDR1 is KGHSH, CDR2 LQKENI. Between the trimmed V and J ends, which lost 3 bases and 6 bases, there was a span of 8 bases. Amplification used 60 Vbeta primers and 13 Jbeta primers. The table came from immunoSEQ multiplex PCR; TCRdb's copy has only in-frame clones and leaves some out. The sample gives about 200,000 clones, roughly 76% of which show up once; roughly 2.1% is in the top ten. The rearrangement uses TRBV18 and TRBJ1-1; possibly TRBD1 for D (6 bases). The specimen was PBMCs. The sequence derives from a young woman in good health and CMV-seropositive. This CDR3 is CASSPRGSEAFF. The CDR3 DNA reads as TGTGCCAGCTCACCCAGGGGTTCTGAAGCTTTCTTT.